This passage covers 31 T cell receptor delta chains from one sample sequenced in a study of γδ T cells in repeated Plasmodium falciparum infection. TCRdb re-called the multiplex PCR reads using CATT. This sample has approximately 90,000 delta-chain clones, with approximately 0.92% found just once. Gammadelta T cells were flow-sorted from PBMC into Vgamma9/Vdelta2+ and Vdelta2-negative populations for bulk analysis. Source material: gamma-delta T cells from blood. These TCRs come from a pool of human donors (malaria-infected and uninfected, not separated).

In this sample, this clone turned up a few times. The protein that TCRdb holds for this DNA derives from a much larger clone and differs from the translated DNA at residue 14, which likely indicates a read error; the protein shown here is translated from the DNA. V gene TRDV1 combines with J gene TRDJ3; 8 bases line up with TRDD3. No J gene is reported in TCRdb; it was inferred here by comparing the DNA with germline. The CDR3 loop spans 25 amino acids. Germline CDR1 and CDR2: TSWWSYY and QGS. Trimming took 0 bases from V and 0 from J; bases not matched to a gene: 22. CDR3 sequence (DNA): TGTGCTCTTGGGGAACTAGGGACTTTACTATCACTGGGGGGTCGTAGCTCCTGGGACACCCGACAGATGTTTTTC. This gives the protein CALGELGTLLSLGGRSSWDTRQMFF.

Comments on this clone: A far larger clone is one base from this, pointing to a likely read error. The identical CDR3 is also encoded by other nucleotide sequences in the sample. The V call is TRDV2, the J call TRDJ1; 13 bases are shared with TRDD3. Germline matching of the DNA provided the J gene here, since TCRdb leaves it blank. Germline V gives CDR1 GEAIGNYY, CDR2 EKD. This CDR3 has 16 amino acids. The CDR3 DNA sequence: TGTGCCTGCGACACGACTGGGGGATACGGTTCCCATAAACTCATCTTT. This sequence encodes CACDTTGGYGSHKLIF.

There are a few counts of this clone. This likely reflects a read error, since a far larger clone is one base away. This sample includes further DNA sequences coding for the same CDR3. The rearrangement uses TRDV1 and TRDJ1; 7 bases fit TRDD3. The germline V gene encodes CDR1 TSWWSYY and CDR2 QGS. The ends lost 7 bases at V and 3 bases at J; junction bases unmatched: 14. The CDR3 extends over 16 amino acids. CDR3 amino acids: CALAHWGPHDPDKLIF. CDR3 nucleotides: TGTGCTCTTGCACACTGGGGACCTCATGACCCCGATAAACTCATCTTT.

About this clone itself: With a far larger clone one base away, a read error is the likely cause. Other DNA sequences in this specimen translate into the identical CDR3. The chain employs TRDV1 and TRDJ1, with TRDD3 matching 10 bases. This CDR3 spans 19 amino acids. Germline V lookup: CDR1 TSWWSYY, CDR2 QGS. The CDR3 DNA sequence: TGTGCTCTTGGGGAACGTCACCTGGGGGATATAAGCGGCACCGACAAACTCATCTTT. The encoded protein is CALGERHLGDISGTDKLIF.

In its sample, this clone was seen a few times. The protein given by TCRdb reflects a much larger clone and differs at residue 14 from this DNA's translation, likely from a read error; the protein shown is the DNA's translation. The rearrangement links TRDV2 to TRDJ1, with TRDD3 matching over 7 bases. Germline matching of the DNA provided the J gene here, since TCRdb leaves it blank. This CDR3 contains 18 residues. Germline V gene sequence: CDR1 GEAIGNYY, CDR2 EKD. CDR3 DNA sequence: TGTGCCTGTGTGTGTATCTCCTGGGGGCCCCCTCACACCAATAAACTCATCTTT. Its protein product is CACVCISWGPPHTNKLIF.

On this clone: TCRdb lists the protein of a much larger clone for this DNA, which differs at residue 6, so this is likely a read error; the protein given here is translated from the DNA itself. CDR3 nucleotide sequence: TGTGCCTGTGACACCGCGGCCCTGGGGGATACGCATCACACCGATAAACTCATCTTT. Its translation: CACDTAALGDTHHTDKLIF. This chain links TRDV2 with TRDJ1; 12 bases are shared with TRDD3. TCRdb carries no J gene annotation; the J gene was assigned here by matching the DNA with germline. This CDR3 has 19 residues. The V gene's germline CDR1 is GEAIGNYY and CDR2 EKD. The J segment lost 0 bases and the V segment lost 0 bases, leaving 10 bases of the junction unmatched.

Within the sample, this clone is medium-sized. Other DNA variants within this sample encode the same CDR3. Here the CDR3 DNA reads TGTGCTCTTGGGGATCTCATTTCGTACTGGGGGATACGGCACACCGATAAACTCATCTTT. Its translation is CALGDLISYWGIRHTDKLIF. This chain uses TRDV1 with TRDJ1; 13 positions agree with TRDD3. Germline-derived CDR1 and CDR2 are TSWWSYY and QGS. Trimming cost V 3 bases and J 0 bases; bases outside gene matches: 13. This CDR3 spans 20 amino acids.

This clone has only a few counts. TCRdb's entry gives the protein of a much larger clone, which mismatches this DNA's translation at residue 17, likely from a read error; the protein reported here is translated from the DNA. No J gene was named, though the V gene is TRDV2; the table's TRDD3 call for D was not verified on the DNA. The CDR3 spans 18 residues. Per the germline V gene, CDR1 is GEAIGNYY and CDR2 is EKD. The CDR3 is CACDTVWGIPSRTDKLTF. The CDR3 bases are TGTGCCTGTGACACCGTATGGGGGATACCGAGCCGCACCGATAAACTCACCTTT.

Notes on this clone: TCRdb attributes to this sequence the protein of a much larger clone, which differs from the DNA translation at residue 19; a read error is likely, and the protein displayed is translated from the DNA. This rearrangement joins TRDV1 to TRDJ1; 7 bases agree with TRDD2. CDR1 and CDR2 from the germline V gene are TSWWSYY and QGS. This CDR3 spans 21 amino acids. CDR3 sequence reads: CALGDLTFLPIPIHRYDKFIF. CDR3 sequence (DNA): TGTGCTCTTGGGGACCTTACCTTCCTCCCAATACCTATCCACCGCTACGATAAATTCATCTTT.

On this clone itself: The protein in TCRdb stems from a much larger clone and differs at residue 10 from this DNA's translation, likely a read error; here the protein is translated from the DNA. V is TRDV1 and J is TRDJ3, with D maybe TRDD3 (5 bases). The CDR3 is 16 residues long. CDR1 is TSWWSYY, CDR2 QGS, per germline. CDR3 nucleotide sequence: TGTGCTCTAAACTTACGGCACACCTGGGTCACCCGACAGATGTTTTTC. It yields the protein CALNLRHTWVTRQMFF.

This clone was observed at least ten times. The CDR3 reads CALGFSMLGDTRSRPLIF. Here the CDR3 DNA reads TGTGCTCTTGGTTTCTCGATGTTGGGGGATACGCGATCCAGACCCCTGATCTTT. The rearrangement links TRDV1 to TRDJ4; the match to TRDD3 covers 11 bases. TCRdb supplies no J gene; here it was assigned by aligning the nucleotide sequence to germline. V lost 6 bases, J lost 0 bases, and 15 bases stayed unmatched. Germline-derived CDR1 and CDR2 are TSWWSYY and QGS. CDR3 length: 18 residues.

For this clone: TCRdb's listed protein matches a much larger clone and diverges from this DNA's translation at residue 18, likely through a read error; the protein shown comes from the DNA. The J gene is TRDJ1, the V gene TRDV2; TRDD3 agrees at 8 bases. TCRdb supplies no J gene; here it was assigned by aligning the nucleotide sequence to germline. This CDR3 comprises 24 residues. Germline V lookup: CDR1 GEAIGNYY, CDR2 EKD. V lost 0 bases and J lost 0; bases outside the gene matches: 29. CDR3 sequence reads: CACDTVGPTPPSGGPPSHTDKLIF. The DNA for the CDR3 is TGTGCCTGTGACACCGTCGGTCCTACACCACCATCTGGGGGACCCCCCTCGCACACCGATAAACTCATCTTT.

This clone was observed a handful of times. TCRdb has a much larger clone's protein, which differs at residue 19 from the translation of this DNA, likely because of a read error; what is shown is the protein translated from the DNA. The chain has TRDV3 and TRDJ1, with 11 bases fitting TRDD3. As TCRdb names no J gene, one was assigned here on the basis of a DNA match to germline. The CDR3 has 24 residues. V trimming: 2 bases; J trimming: 3 bases; junction bases outside the gene matches: 35. The germline V gene has CDR1 TVYSNPD and CDR2 GDNSRS (reference sequence). CDR3 region: CAFSVQDWGIYHSATVFYPDKLIF. For the CDR3, the DNA is TGTGCCTTTTCAGTTCAAGACTGGGGGATATACCACTCCGCTACAGTATTCTACCCCGATAAACTCATCTTT.

In its sample, this clone was seen a few times. TCRdb lists the protein of a much larger clone for this DNA, which differs at residue 12, so this is likely a read error; the protein given here is translated from the DNA itself. The chain recombines TRDV2 with TRDJ1; a possible D gene is TRDD2 (9 bases). The CDR3 consists of 25 residues. V was clipped by 2 bases and J by 2 bases, with 44 bases between them. Germline loops: CDR1 GEAIGNYY, CDR2 EKD. The CDR3 is CACDNRNTFLLLSRRGIEWTDKLIF. The CDR3 nucleotides are TGTGCCTGTGACAACAGGAACACCTTCCTACTATTGTCCCGGCGGGGGATAGAGTGGACCGATAAACTCATCTTT.

Concerning this clone itself: The protein that TCRdb holds for this DNA derives from a much larger clone and differs from the translated DNA at residue 11, which likely indicates a read error; the protein shown here is translated from the DNA. The chain uses TRDV1 and TRDJ1, with D possibly being TRDD3 (6 bases). This CDR3 comprises 16 residues. V shed 4 bases and J shed 8 bases, with 23 bases lying between them. The germline CDR1 and CDR2 sequences are TSWWSYY and QGS. The CDR3 reads CALGGHHWARGGKLIF. CDR3 bases: TGTGCTCTTGGGGGACATCACTGGGCTAGGGGGGGGAAACTCATCTTT.

This clone was detected a few times. A read error is likely here: a far larger clone is one base away. The sample carries other DNA sequences with the same CDR3. The chain uses TRDV2 and TRDJ1; 13 nucleotides align to TRDD3. The J gene comes from matching the DNA to germline here; TCRdb lacks it. V lost 3 bases to trimming and J lost 5 bases; unmatched junction nucleotides: 14. The CDR3 loop spans 18 amino acids. Per germline, CDR1 GEAIGNYY and CDR2 EKD. The CDR3 loop reads CACDARTGGYADTDKLIF. DNA of the CDR3: TGTGCCTGTGACGCCCGTACTGGGGGATACGCGGATACTGATAAACTCATCTTT.

As concerns this clone: The protein held in TCRdb is that of a much larger clone and does not match this DNA's translation at residue 4, likely because of a read error; the protein shown is translated from the DNA. This chain uses TRDV2 with TRDJ1; 9 bases align to TRDD3. The J gene, absent from TCRdb, was called here by matching the DNA to germline. From germline, CDR1 is GEAIGNYY and CDR2 EKD. The CDR3 covers 18 residues. The CDR3 here is CACNTGYWGTLLTNKLIF. CDR3 DNA: TGTGCCTGTAACACCGGCTACTGGGGGACGCTCCTGACCAATAAACTCATCTTT.

A note on this clone: TCRdb shows a much larger clone's protein in place of this DNA's translation, and the two differ at residue 13, likely through a read error; the protein shown is translated from the DNA. V gene TRDV1 combines with J gene TRDJ1; D perhaps matches TRDD3 (5 bases). Trimming cost V 2 bases and J 0 bases, with 31 bases left between them. Germline V gene data show CDR1 as TSWWSYY and CDR2 as QGS. This CDR3 has 22 residues. This CDR3 is CALGEGVTRGRLVAPYTDKLIF. The CDR3 nucleotides are TGTGCTCTTGGGGAAGGTGTTACCCGGGGCCGACTGGTGGCTCCGTACACCGATAAACTCATCTTT.

As for this clone: The TCRdb protein, from a much larger clone, departs from this DNA's translation at residue 5, likely by read error; the protein shown derives from the DNA. The V call is TRDV1, the J call TRDJ1; D is perhaps TRDD3 (6 bases). Trimming stripped 5 bases from V and 3 bases from J, with 28 bases between. The CDR3 loop spans 19 amino acids. Germline loops: CDR1 TSWWSYY, CDR2 QGS. The CDR3: CALGKNVEDNWDKADKLIF. The CDR3 DNA reads TGTGCTCTTGGGAAAAATGTCGAGGACAACTGGGATAAGGCCGATAAACTCATCTTT.

This clone was seen only a few times. This likely reflects a read error, since a far larger clone is one base away. The same CDR3 is also encoded by other DNA sequences in this sample. V gene assignment gives TRDV1, but the J gene was left uncalled; TRDD3, as called in the table, went unchecked against the DNA. CDR1 TSWWSYY and CDR2 QGS come from the germline V gene. The CDR3 sequence is 18 residues long. This chain's CDR3 is CALGPRPVLGDTTDKLIF. In DNA, the CDR3 is TGTGCTCTTGGGCCCCGACCCGTACTGGGGGATACGACCGATAAGCTCATCTTT.

In its sample, this clone was seen many times. TCRdb pairs this DNA with a much larger clone's protein that differs at residue 18, likely a read error; the protein shown was translated from the DNA. The V and J genes are TRDV1 and TRDJ1, with D possibly TRDD3 on 6 matching bases. Germline V lookup: CDR1 TSWWSYY, CDR2 QGS. CDR3 length: 21 amino acids. The CDR3 sequence is CALGESFPNRWLGRYTDELIF. The CDR3 nucleotides are TGTGCTCTTGGGGAATCTTTTCCCAACCGGTGGCTGGGGAGATACACCGATGAACTCATCTTT.

This clone showed up just a few times. This is likely an artifact of a read error, given a far larger clone one base away. This chain connects TRDV1 to TRDJ1; 13 positions agree with TRDD3. CDR3 size: 30 residues. Trimming took 5 bases from V and 0 from J; bases not matched to a gene: 45. Germline CDR1 reads TSWWSYY; CDR2 reads QGS. The CDR3 nucleotides read TGTGCTCTTGGGACTCAGGCGCAATCACCGAAACCTCCCCCATACTGGGGGATACGCACGCCCTTCCTAAACACCGATAAACTCATCTTT. Protein sequence: CALGTQAQSPKPPPYWGIRTPFLNTDKLIF.

Turning to this clone: This is likely an artifact of a read error, given a far larger clone one base away. J is TRDJ2 and V is TRDV1, with D possibly matching TRDD2 (6 bases). TCRdb offers no J gene call, so here the DNA was matched to germline to obtain one. This CDR3 region has 15 residues. Looked up from germline, CDR1 is TSWWSYY and CDR2 is QGS. CDR3 region: CALGEGPFPTAQLFF. In DNA, the CDR3 is TGCGCTCTTGGGGAAGGGCCCTTCCCAACAGCACAACTCTTCTTT.

As regards this clone: TCRdb pairs this DNA with a much larger clone's protein that differs at residue 12, likely a read error; the protein shown was translated from the DNA. The chain joins TRDV1 to TRDJ1; 9 bases are a match to TRDD3. The J gene, absent from TCRdb, was called here by matching the DNA to germline. The CDR3 extends over 16 amino acids. The germline CDR1 and CDR2 sequences are TSWWSYY and QGS. The CDR3 spells CALAIGGYQRAEKLIF. CDR3 DNA: TGTGCTCTTGCAATAGGGGGATACCAGCGAGCCGAAAAACTCATCTTT.

Worth noting for this clone: TCRdb's protein, taken from a much larger clone, differs from this DNA's translation at residue 16, likely owing to a read error; the protein displayed comes from the DNA. The chain couples TRDV1 to TRDJ1, with 11 bases fitting TRDD3. The J gene, absent from TCRdb, was called here by matching the DNA to germline. The CDR3 is made up of 19 amino acids. Germline CDR1 reads TSWWSYY; CDR2 reads QGS. CDR3: CALGELIAYWGIDNDRLIF. CDR3 DNA: TGTGCTCTTGGGGAATTAATCGCGTACTGGGGGATAGATAACGATAGACTCATCTTT.

A note on this clone: Translating this DNA gives a protein that differs at residue 9 from the TCRdb one, which belongs to a much larger clone; a read error is likely, and the protein shown is this translation. The V and J genes are TRDV2 and TRDJ1; TRDD3 matches 7 bases. Here the J gene came from matching the DNA to germline, since TCRdb omits it. The CDR3 totals 12 residues. With V trimmed by 2 bases and J by 10 bases, 6 bases remained unmatched. Germline lookup yields CDR1 GEAIGNYY and CDR2 EKD. In nucleotides, the CDR3 is TGTGCCTGTGACAGAGAGGGATACAGACTCATCTTT. It translates to CACDREGYRLIF.

This clone was observed a few times. A single base is all that separates this from a far larger clone, so a read error is likely. The sample has other DNA sequences that encode this CDR3 too. The rearrangement uses TRDV2 and TRDJ1; 11 positions agree with TRDD3. TCRdb is silent on the J gene; assignment here came from matching the DNA to germline. This CDR3 is 18 amino acids long. Germline lookup yields CDR1 GEAIGNYY and CDR2 EKD. CDR3 in DNA: TGTGCTTGTGACACCCTAACCGTACTGGGGGATAGAACCGATAAACTCATCTTT. The encoded protein is CACDTLTVLGDRTDKLIF.

As for this clone: The amino acid sequence in TCRdb belongs to a much larger clone and departs from this DNA's translation at residue 9, likely a sequencing read error; the sequence shown is translated from the DNA. V and J are TRDV1 and TRDJ1; tentative D call: TRDD2 (5 bases). The CDR3 is made up of 19 amino acids. Looked up from germline, CDR1 is TSWWSYY and CDR2 is QGS. V gave up 2 bases and J gave up 2 bases, with 24 bases separating them. CDR3 nucleotides: TGTGCTCTTGGGGAATCGGGGCCCCTGGTCGTCCTTCAAACCGATAAACTCATCTTT. Translating gives CALGESGPLVVLQTDKLIF.

Many counts were recorded for this clone. The same CDR3 arises from other DNA sequences in this sample as well. The chain combines TRDV1 with TRDJ1, with TRDD3 as a possible D gene (6 bases). Germline V gene sequence: CDR1 TSWWSYY, CDR2 QGS. V lost 1 base, J lost 11 bases, and 23 bases lay in between. This CDR3 contains 16 residues. The CDR3 spells CALGERPTGESPPLIF. CDR3 in DNA: TGTGCTCTTGGGGAACGCCCCACGGGGGAATCCCCACCGCTCATCTTT.

The sample holds a few counts of this clone. This likely traces to a read error, being one base from a far larger clone. The same CDR3 also results from other DNA sequences found in this sample. A V gene of TRDV2 was called, but no J gene was assigned; the listed D gene, TRDD3, was not tested against the DNA. Per germline, CDR1 GEAIGNYY and CDR2 EKD. This CDR3 has 15 amino acids. CDR3 coding DNA: TGTGCCTGTGAGCCTCTGGGGGATTACACCGATAAGCTCATCTTT. Protein sequence: CACEPLGDYTDKLIF.

As regards this clone: The protein in TCRdb stems from a much larger clone and differs at residue 16 from this DNA's translation, likely a read error; here the protein is translated from the DNA. J is TRDJ1 and V is TRDV1; the D gene is possibly TRDD3 (8 bases). The CDR3 is made up of 26 amino acids. The germline V and J ends were trimmed by 0 bases and 0 bases, with 41 bases remaining between them. Per the germline V gene, CDR1 is TSWWSYY and CDR2 is QGS. Here the CDR3 DNA reads TGTGCTCTTGGGGAACTAGAATTCCTACGTTCGCTTCACTGGGGGGTACGCACCCAGCACACCGATAAACTCATCTTT. Translated, it gives CALGELEFLRSLHWGVRTQHTDKLIF.